This entry concerns a single T cell receptor (beta chain). The data are from a study of blood T cell repertoires in COVID-19. V lost 9 bases and J lost 5; bases outside the gene matches: 2. The germline gives CDR1 SGHRS, CDR2 YFSETQ. This CDR3 is 13 amino acids long. Sequencing used immunoSEQ multiplex PCR; TCRdb keeps in-frame clones, though not all of them. Here the sample spans approximately 470,000 clones, 87% being singletons. Participant age was roughly 18 to 95 years, and participants resided in approximately 25 US areas. Two negative PCRs, clearance, or symptom resolution characterized the recovered Cohort 3 donors.

This chain connects TRBV5-1 to TRBJ2-3, with 14 bases aligning to TRBD2. The sequence was collected from a woman aged 18-35 years who had recovered from COVID-19. The sample taken for sequencing was PBMCs or T cells enriched from blood (not recorded which). The CDR3 DNA reads TGCGCCACAGGACTAGCGGGGGGAGATACGCAGTATTTT. Protein sequence: CATGLAGGDTQYF.